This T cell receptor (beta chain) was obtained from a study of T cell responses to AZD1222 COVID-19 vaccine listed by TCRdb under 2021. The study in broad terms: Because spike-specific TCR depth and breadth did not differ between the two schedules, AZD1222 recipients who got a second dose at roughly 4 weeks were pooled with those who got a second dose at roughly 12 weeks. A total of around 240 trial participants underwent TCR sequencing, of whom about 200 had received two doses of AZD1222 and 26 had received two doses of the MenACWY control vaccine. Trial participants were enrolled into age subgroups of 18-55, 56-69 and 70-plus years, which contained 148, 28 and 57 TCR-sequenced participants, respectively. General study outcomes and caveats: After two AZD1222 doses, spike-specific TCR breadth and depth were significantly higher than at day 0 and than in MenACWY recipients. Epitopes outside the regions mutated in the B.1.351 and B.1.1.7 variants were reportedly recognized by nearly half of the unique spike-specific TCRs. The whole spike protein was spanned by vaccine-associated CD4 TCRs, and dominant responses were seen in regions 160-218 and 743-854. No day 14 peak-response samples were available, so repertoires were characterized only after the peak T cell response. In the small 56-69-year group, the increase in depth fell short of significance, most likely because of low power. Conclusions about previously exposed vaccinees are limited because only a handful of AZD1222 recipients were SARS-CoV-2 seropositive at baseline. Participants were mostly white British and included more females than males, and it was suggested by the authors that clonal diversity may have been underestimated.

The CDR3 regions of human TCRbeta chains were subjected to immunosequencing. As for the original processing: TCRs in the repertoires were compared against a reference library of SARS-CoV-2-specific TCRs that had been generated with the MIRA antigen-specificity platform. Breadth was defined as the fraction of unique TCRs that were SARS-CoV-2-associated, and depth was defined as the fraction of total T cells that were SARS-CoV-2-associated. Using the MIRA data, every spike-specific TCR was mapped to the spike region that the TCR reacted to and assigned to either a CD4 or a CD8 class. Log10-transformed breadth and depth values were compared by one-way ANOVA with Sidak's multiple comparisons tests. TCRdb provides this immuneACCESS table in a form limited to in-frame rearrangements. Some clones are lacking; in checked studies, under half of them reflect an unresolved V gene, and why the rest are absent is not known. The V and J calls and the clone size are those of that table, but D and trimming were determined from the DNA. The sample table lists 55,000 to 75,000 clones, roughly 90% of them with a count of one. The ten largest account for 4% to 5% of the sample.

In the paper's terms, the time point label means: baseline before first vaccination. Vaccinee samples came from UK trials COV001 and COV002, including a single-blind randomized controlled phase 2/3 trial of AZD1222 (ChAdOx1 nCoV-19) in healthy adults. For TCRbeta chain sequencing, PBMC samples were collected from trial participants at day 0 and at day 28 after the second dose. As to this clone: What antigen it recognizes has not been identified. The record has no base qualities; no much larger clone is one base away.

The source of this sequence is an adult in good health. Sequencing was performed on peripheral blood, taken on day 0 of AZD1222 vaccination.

CDR3 region: CAISEPGQANTEAFF. In nucleotide form, the sequence is TGTGCCATCAGTGAGCCGGGACAGGCGAACACTGAAGCTTTCTTT. Recombination connected TRBV10-3 to TRBJ1-1, and 8 junctional nucleotides match TRBD1. The CDR3 has 15 amino acids, counting the end cysteine and phenylalanine. The only DNA kept is the CDR3, 45 bases in frame from the first base. V is cut back by 2 bases and J by 1 base, with 3 bases in the junction unmatched. The CDR1 and CDR2 encoded by the germline V gene are ENHRY and SYGVKD.